This T cell receptor beta chain comes out of a study of spatial heterogeneity in lung cancer. About the study: Untreated early-stage non-small cell lung cancer patients, roughly 75 in total, were the donors. Each time, sequencing found more beta-chain sequences than alpha-chain sequences.

The CDR3 has 12 amino acids. Deletions cut 6 bases from V and 6 bases from J, with 12 bases between. Germline-derived CDR1 and CDR2 are ENHRY and SYGVKD. Documented time point: blood at routine non-recurrence follow-up after resection. Tumor, nontumor lung or frozen PBMC supplied whole RNA, sequenced without sorting. TCRdb fed the 5' RACE reads into MiXCR, producing one record per CDR3 protein. Of under 150,000 distinct CDR3 sequences in the sample, more than 10% were seen once. The material sequenced was PBMCs, taken at follow-up. The chain is built from TRBV10-3 and TRBJ2-7; tentatively, D is TRBD1 or TRBD2 (6 bases each). The TCR comes from a male donor with early-stage non-small cell lung cancer. The CDR3 loop is CAIRQGSGEQYF. DNA for the CDR3: TGTGCCATCAGACAGGGTAGCGGCGAGCAGTACTTC.